This T cell receptor (beta chain) appears in the sequencing data of a study of T cell responses to AZD1222 COVID-19 vaccine. Findings and limits, study-wide: Spike-specific TCR breadth and depth grew following two AZD1222 doses.

Assay: immunoSEQ multiplex PCR; the TCRdb copy retains only in-frame clones and omits some. Of tens of thousands of clones in the sample, 92% were seen once. In regard to this clone: Its antigen is still unknown.

This CDR3 spans 15 amino acids. CDR1 and CDR2 from the germline V gene are SGDLS and YYNGEE. J lost 1 base, V lost 1 base, and 5 bases had no gene match. This sample comprised peripheral blood, obtained on day 0 of AZD1222 vaccination. The chain joins TRBV9 to TRBJ2-7, with 7 bases matching TRBD2. The receptor comes from an adult in good health. The CDR3 DNA sequence: TGTGCCAGCAGCGTACTTGCTAGCGGTTCCTACGAGCAGTACTTC. It codes for CASSVLASGSYEQYF.